One and the same sample provided the 22 T cell receptor beta chains below, sequenced in a study of CD8+CD57+ T cells in acquired aplastic anemia. TCR beta VDJ and CDR3 profiling used genomic DNA as template. In TCRdb, the reads were re-called with MiXCR into one record per CDR3 protein. The table lists around 230,000 distinct CDR3 sequences, 61% of them singletons, with over 25% in the top ten. Sequenced sample: sorted CD4+, CD8+, or CD8+CD57+ T cells (not recorded which) from PBMCs. These receptors all stem from a human donor in good health.

This clonotype was detected ten times or more. This CDR3 reads CSVGGFLGVYNEQFF. CDR3 in DNA: TGCAGCGTTGGGGGCTTCTTAGGCGTCTACAATGAGCAGTTCTTC. V and J are TRBV29-1 and TRBJ2-1; D might be TRBD1 (5 bases). Germline lookup yields CDR1 SQVTM and CDR2 ANQGSEA. This CDR3 has 15 amino acids. V was trimmed by 4 bases and J by 3 bases, leaving 16 bases between them.

This rearrangement joins TRBV9 to TRBJ1-3; D remains ambiguous. The CDR3 consists of 15 residues. Trimming removed 0 bases from V and 9 bases from J, with 16 bases in between. From germline, CDR1 is SGDLS and CDR2 YYNGEE. The CDR3 nucleotides read TGTGCCAGCAGCGTAGGCGATAGGTTAGGCAGCACCATATATTTT. It specifies CASSVGDRLGSTIYF.

Many counts were recorded for this clonotype. A junction boundary mismatches the germline segment, possibly from a read error. The rearrangement uses TRBV9 and TRBJ1-5; D is ambiguous. CDR1 is SGDLS and CDR2 is YYNGEE in the germline V gene. The CDR3 spans 13 residues. CDR3 amino acids: CAGSVENGQPQHF. The CDR3 DNA reads as TGTGCCGGCAGCGTAGAGAACGGGCAGCCCCAGCATTTT. The full variable domain, with the rest looked up from reference TRBV9 and TRBJ1-5, is DSGVTQTPKHLITATGQRVTLRCSPRSGDLSVYWYQQSLDQGLQFLIQYYNGEERAKGNILERFSAQQFPDLHSELNLSSLELGDSALYFCAGSVENGQPQHFGDGTRLSIL.

The chain couples TRBV20-1 to TRBJ1-1; D is uncertain. The CDR3 length is 12 residues. Per germline, CDR1 DFQATT and CDR2 SNEGSKA (reference sequence). V was shortened by 1 base and J by 7 bases, with 10 bases between the two germline ends. The CDR3: CSARVLPFEAFF. CDR3 bases: TGCAGTGCTAGAGTCTTACCTTTTGAAGCTTTCTTT.

V is TRBV10-3 and J is TRBJ1-2; D gene uncertain. Trimming left V 6 bases short and J 4 bases short, with 12 bases between. CDR1 and CDR2 (germline): ENHRY, SYGVKD. The CDR3 is 13 amino acids. The CDR3 loop is CAIRKNPIYGYTF. The CDR3 bases are TGTGCCATCAGAAAGAACCCGATCTATGGCTACACCTTC.

The table lists this clonotype with a few counts. V and J are TRBV7-9 and TRBJ1-1, with D unclear. Germline V gives CDR1 SEHNR, CDR2 FQNEAQ (reference sequence). The ends were cut back, 5 bases at V and 3 bases at J, with 16 bases in the middle. The CDR3 is 15 residues long. The CDR3 region has the DNA TGTGCCAGCAGCCCCTACCTAAAGGACTACACTGAAGCTTTCTTT. This sequence encodes CASSPYLKDYTEAFF. Using reference TRBV7-9 and TRBJ1-1 for the parts outside the CDR3, the full variable domain is DTGVSQNPRHKITKRGQNVTFRCDPISEHNRLYWYRQTLGQGPEFLTYFQNEAQLEKSRLLSDRFSAERPKGSFSTLEIQRTEQGDSAMYLCASSPYLKDYTEAFFGQGTRLTVV.

This chain uses TRBV5-1 with TRBJ1-2; D perhaps matches TRBD1 (5 bases). Germline-derived CDR1 and CDR2 are SGHRS and YFSETQ. This CDR3 is built from 12 residues. The ends were cut back, 4 bases at V and 5 bases at J, with 9 bases in the middle. The CDR3 nucleotides are TGCGCCAGCAGCCCTGGGACGTATGGCTACACCTTC. Protein: CASSPGTYGYTF.

The gene calls are TRBV7-9 and TRBJ2-3; weak D call: TRBD1 (5 bases). V was pared by 8 bases and J by 4 bases, with 10 bases between. The CDR3 is 12 residues long. Germline lookup yields CDR1 SEHNR and CDR2 FQNEAQ (reference sequence). The CDR3 sequence: CASGAAPDTQYF. The CDR3 region has the DNA TGTGCCAGCGGGGCAGCACCAGATACGCAGTATTTT.

The rearrangement joins TRBV11-2 to TRBJ1-6, with 8 bases aligning to TRBD1. Per the germline V gene, CDR1 is SGHAT and CDR2 is FQNNGV. V lost 5 bases and J lost 14; bases outside the gene matches: 5. The CDR3 consists of 12 residues. The chain's CDR3 is CASSRTGLSLHF. The CDR3 nucleotides read TGTGCCAGCAGCCGGACAGGGCTTTCCCTCCACTTT.

In its sample, this clonotype was seen a few times. This chain links TRBV7-2 with TRBJ2-7; 10 positions match TRBD2. V shed 5 bases and J 5 bases; nucleotides not matched to a gene: 9. The CDR3 extends over 15 amino acids. Per the germline V gene, CDR1 is SGHTA and CDR2 is FQGNSA. The DNA of the CDR3 is TGTGCCAGCAGCCAGCCGGGACTAGCGATCCACGAGCAGTACTTC. It yields the protein CASSQPGLAIHEQYF.

This rearrangement joins TRBV5-1 to TRBJ1-6; D is unclear. Looked up from germline, CDR1 is SGHRS and CDR2 is YFSETQ. V lost 3 bases and J lost 7, with 14 bases in between. CDR3 length: 15 amino acids. The CDR3 sequence is CASSSSGTENSPLHF. DNA of the CDR3: TGCGCCAGCAGCTCGAGCGGAACAGAGAATTCACCCCTCCACTTT. Full variable domain (missing parts from reference TRBV5-1 and TRBJ1-6): KAGVTQTPRYLIKTRGQQVTLSCSPISGHRSVSWYQQTPGQGLQFLFEYFSETQRNKGNFPGRFSGRQFSNSRSEMNVSTLELGDSALYLCASSSSGTENSPLHFGNGTRLTVT.

The chain employs TRBV12-3 or TRBV12-4 and TRBJ1-5; possible D gene TRBD1, 5 bases. V lost 6 bases to trimming and J lost 1 base, with 13 bases between them. The CDR3 sequence is 15 residues long. Here the CDR3 reads CASRFGGVSNQPQHF. The CDR3 DNA follows: TGTGCCAGCAGGTTCGGGGGGGTAAGCAATCAGCCCCAGCATTTT.

The chain is built from TRBV5-1 and TRBJ1-4; D may be TRBD1 (5 bases). CDR1 SGHRS and CDR2 YFSETQ come from the germline V gene. The CDR3 is made up of 15 amino acids. V shed 2 bases and J shed 0 bases, with 8 bases lying between them. The DNA for the CDR3 is TGCGCCAGCAGCTTCGGGACGGCAACTAATGAAAAACTGTTTTTT. As protein: CASSFGTATNEKLFF.

The chain couples TRBV7-3 to TRBJ2-5; D is undetermined. The CDR3 has 13 amino acids. V was clipped by 1 base and J by 5 bases, with 8 bases between them. The germline V gene has CDR1 SGHTA and CDR2 FQGTGA. CDR3 sequence: CASSLNPGETQYF. The CDR3 coding sequence is TGTGCCAGCAGCTTAAACCCCGGGGAGACCCAGTACTTC.

The chain carries TRBV7-9 and TRBJ2-7; D might be TRBD2 (5 bases). Trimming removed 2 bases at V and 2 bases at J, with 7 bases between. The germline CDR1 and CDR2 sequences are SEHNR and FQNEAQ (reference sequence). CDR3 length equals 13 residues. The DNA of the CDR3 is TGTGCCAGCAGCTTATACGGGACCTACGAGCAGTACTTC. Its translation is CASSLYGTYEQYF.

In regard to this clonotype: The conserved phenylalanine or tryptophan is not found at the CDR3 terminus, so this likely reflects a read error. The DNA is left out, because the CDR3 cannot be placed on it with certainty; the CDR3 is given as TCRdb lists it. This chain connects TRBV15 to TRBJ1-2; TRBD1 is the table's D call, not checked against the DNA. The CDR3 length equals 17 residues, ends included. Germline loops: CDR1 LNHNV, CDR2 YYDKDF (reference sequence). The CDR3 reads CATSRARDRHPLWLHLL.

This chain joins TRBV20-1 and TRBJ2-7, with a possible D match to TRBD2 (5 bases). There are 12 residues in the CDR3. The germline V gene has CDR1 DFQATT and CDR2 SNEGSKA (reference sequence). Trimming cost V 4 bases and J 6 bases, with 13 bases left between them. The CDR3 protein is CSAIVVAGEQYF. DNA of the CDR3: TGCAGTGCTATCGTCGTCGCGGGCGAGCAGTACTTC.

The chain has TRBV6-4 and TRBJ2-1; tentatively, D is TRBD1 (5 bases). V was shortened by 5 bases and J by 4 bases, with 18 bases between the two germline ends. Germline CDR1 MRHNA, CDR2 SNTAGT. The CDR3 has 16 residues. In nucleotides, the CDR3 is TGTGCCAGCAGTCGCTTCCGATCAGGGCAGTACAATGAGCAGTTCTTC. Residues: CASSRFRSGQYNEQFF.

J is TRBJ2-5 and V is TRBV7-9, with 11 nucleotides matching TRBD2. The CDR3 sequence is 17 residues long. CDR1 SEHNR and CDR2 FQNEAQ come from the germline V gene (reference sequence). The trim removed 3 bases at V and 1 base at J, leaving 7 bases unmatched. The CDR3 sequence is CASSFVAGGLLQETQYF. The CDR3 bases are TGTGCCAGCAGCTTCGTAGCGGGGGGGCTACTCCAAGAGACCCAGTACTTC.

V is TRBV15 and J is TRBJ1-1; possibly TRBD1 for D (5 bases). Germline values: CDR1 LNHNV, CDR2 YYDKDF (reference sequence). The CDR3 covers 13 residues. V was pared by 0 bases and J by 7 bases, with 9 bases between. In DNA, the CDR3 is TGTGCCACCAGCAGAGATGGGACGGATGAAGCTTTCTTT. Its protein is CATSRDGTDEAFF.

V usage is TRBV7-9 and J usage is TRBJ2-1; 11 bases match TRBD2. V shed 1 base, J shed 3 bases, and the junction held 5 bases outside the gene matches. Per germline, CDR1 SEHNR and CDR2 FQNEAQ (reference sequence). The CDR3 sequence is 17 residues long. CDR3 region: CASSLERGTSGYNEQFF. DNA of the CDR3: TGTGCCAGCAGCTTAGAGCGTGGGACTAGCGGCTACAATGAGCAGTTCTTC.

The chain joins TRBV15 to TRBJ2-7, with 7 nucleotides matching TRBD1. Trimming cost V 1 base and J 0 bases; bases outside gene matches: 3. This CDR3 has 15 residues. Per germline, CDR1 LNHNV and CDR2 YYDKDF (reference sequence). The CDR3 DNA sequence: TGTGCCACCAGCAGAGTCCGGGACAGCTCCTACGAGCAGTACTTC. Translating gives CATSRVRDSSYEQYF.